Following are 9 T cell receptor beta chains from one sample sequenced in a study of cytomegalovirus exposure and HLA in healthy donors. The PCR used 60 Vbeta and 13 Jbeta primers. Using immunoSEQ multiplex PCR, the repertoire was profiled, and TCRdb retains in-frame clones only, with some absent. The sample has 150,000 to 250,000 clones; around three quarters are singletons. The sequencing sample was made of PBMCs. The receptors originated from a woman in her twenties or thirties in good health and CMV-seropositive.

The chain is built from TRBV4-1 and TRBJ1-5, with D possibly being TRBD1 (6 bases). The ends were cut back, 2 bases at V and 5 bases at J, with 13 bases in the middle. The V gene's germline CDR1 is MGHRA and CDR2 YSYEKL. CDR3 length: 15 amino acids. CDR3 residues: CASSQTGQKDQPQHF. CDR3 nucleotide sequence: TGCGCCAGCAGCCAAACCGGACAGAAGGATCAGCCCCAGCATTTT.

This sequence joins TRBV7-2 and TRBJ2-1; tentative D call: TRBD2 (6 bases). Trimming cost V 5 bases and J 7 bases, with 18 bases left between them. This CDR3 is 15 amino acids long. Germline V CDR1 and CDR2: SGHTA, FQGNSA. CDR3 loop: CASSPKPPGGNEQFF. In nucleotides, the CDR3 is TGTGCCAGCAGCCCCAAGCCCCCCGGAGGGAATGAGCAGTTCTTC.

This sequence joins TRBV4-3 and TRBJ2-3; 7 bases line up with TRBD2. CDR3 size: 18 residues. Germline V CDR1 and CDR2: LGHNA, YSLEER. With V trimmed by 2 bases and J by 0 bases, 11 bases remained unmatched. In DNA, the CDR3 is TGCGCCAGCAGCCAATCCCCTTCTCTAGCGGCTAGCACAGATACGCAGTATTTT. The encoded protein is CASSQSPSLAASTDTQYF.

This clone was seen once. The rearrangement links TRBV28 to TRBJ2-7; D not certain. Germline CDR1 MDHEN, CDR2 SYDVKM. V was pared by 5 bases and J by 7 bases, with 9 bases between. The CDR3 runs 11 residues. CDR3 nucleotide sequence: TGTGCCAGCAGTCCCCACACGGAGCAGTACTTC. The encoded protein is CASSPHTEQYF.

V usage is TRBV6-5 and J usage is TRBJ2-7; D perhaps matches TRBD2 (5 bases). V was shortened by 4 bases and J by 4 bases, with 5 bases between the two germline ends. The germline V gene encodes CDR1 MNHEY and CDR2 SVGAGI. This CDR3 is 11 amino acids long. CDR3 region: CASSWEYEQYF. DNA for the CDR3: TGTGCCAGCAGTTGGGAGTACGAGCAGTACTTC.

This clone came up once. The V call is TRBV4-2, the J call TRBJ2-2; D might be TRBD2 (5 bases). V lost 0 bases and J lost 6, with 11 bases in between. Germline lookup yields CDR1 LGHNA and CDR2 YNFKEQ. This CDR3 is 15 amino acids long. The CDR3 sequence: CASSQDSSRPGELFF. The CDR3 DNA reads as TGTGCCAGCAGCCAAGACTCTAGCAGACCCGGGGAGCTGTTTTTT.

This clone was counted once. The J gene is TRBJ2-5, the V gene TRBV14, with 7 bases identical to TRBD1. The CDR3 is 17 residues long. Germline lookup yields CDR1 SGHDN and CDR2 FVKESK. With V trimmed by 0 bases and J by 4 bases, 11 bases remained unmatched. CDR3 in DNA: TGTGCCAGCAGCCAAGATTTTTTTACAGGGGCTGGAGAGACCCAGTACTTC. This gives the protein CASSQDFFTGAGETQYF.

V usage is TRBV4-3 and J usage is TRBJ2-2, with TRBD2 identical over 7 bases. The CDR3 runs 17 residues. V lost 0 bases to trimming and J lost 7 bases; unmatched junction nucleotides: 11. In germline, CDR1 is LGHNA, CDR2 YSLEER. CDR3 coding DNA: TGCGCCAGCAGCCAAGATAGGTCGGGGGGTTTGGGCGGGGAGCTGTTTTTT. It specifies CASSQDRSGGLGGELFF.

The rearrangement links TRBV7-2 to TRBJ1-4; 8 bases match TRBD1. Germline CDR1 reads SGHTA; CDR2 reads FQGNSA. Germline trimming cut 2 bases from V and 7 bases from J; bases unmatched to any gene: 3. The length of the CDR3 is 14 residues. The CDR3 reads CASSLRQGIEKLFF. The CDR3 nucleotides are TGTGCCAGCAGCTTAAGACAGGGGATTGAAAAACTGTTTTTT.